The rows below give T cell receptor beta chains drawn from one sample of a study of human T cells and chemical hapten exposure. From the RACE reads, TCRdb called clonotypes with MiXCR, one entry per CDR3 protein. The table records some 300,000 distinct CDR3 sequences, 5% to 6.5% of them present only once. This material consisted of whole blood, taken in connection with sensitization to the hapten diphenylcyclopropenone (DPC). The receptors shown here come from a woman between 18 and 30 years old with alopecia areata. Some clones in this sample may be carry-over from other donors' samples. Each CDR3 is given with its conserved first and last residue. D genes are given only for firm matches. Not every row has a clone size; where given, it reads once, few, many or a size class.

CDR3 protein	CDR3 DNA	V gene	J gene	clone size	D gene
CASNTQGPVSNQPQHF	TGTGCCAGCAACACACAGGGGCCTGTGAGCAATCAGCCCCAGCATTTT	TRBV28	TRBJ1-5	-	TRBD1
CSVEEEYYGYTF	TGCAGCGTTGAAGAGGAGTACTATGGCTACACCTTC	TRBV29-1	TRBJ1-2	-	-
CASSSTTGVYEQYF	TGTGCCAGCAGCTCGACTACAGGGGTCTACGAGCAGTACTTC	TRBV7-2	TRBJ2-7	few	TRBD1
CSARAPLWGLLNRETQYF	TGCAGTGCTAGAGCCCCCCTGTGGGGCCTACTTAATCGGGAGACCCAGTACTTC	TRBV20-1	TRBJ2-5	many	-
CASSLVRGRETQYF	TGTGCCAGCAGCTTGGTACGGGGTAGAGAGACCCAGTACTTC	TRBV7-2	TRBJ2-5	many	-
CASSLGTGGPQHF	TGTGCCAGCAGCTTAGGGACCGGTGGGCCCCAGCATTTT	TRBV7-2	TRBJ1-5	-	-
CASGSYRGQGEAEAFF	TGTGCCAGCGGGTCTTATCGTGGGCAGGGAGAGGCTGAAGCTTTCTTT	TRBV5-4	TRBJ1-1	-	-
CASEAGGTTDTQYF	TGTGCCAGTGAAGCGGGGGGAACTACAGATACGCAGTATTTT	TRBV28	TRBJ2-3	-	TRBD2
CASSVEPHGGTDTQYF	TGCGCCAGCAGCGTAGAGCCCCACGGGGGCACAGATACGCAGTATTTT	TRBV5-1	TRBJ2-3	many	-
CASSYSTGLGIYEQYF	TGTGCCAGCAGTTACTCGACAGGGCTCGGGATCTACGAGCAGTACTTC	TRBV6-5	TRBJ2-7	many	TRBD1
CASSGDRGQSQPQHF	TGTGCCAGCAGCGGAGACAGGGGTCAGAGTCAGCCCCAGCATTTT	TRBV12-3/TRBV12-4	TRBJ1-5	many	TRBD1
CSRKASGGGNEQFF	TGCAGTCGTAAAGCTAGCGGGGGGGGTAATGAGCAGTTCTTC	TRBV20-1	TRBJ2-1	many	TRBD2
CASSLNPGANVLTF	TGTGCCAGCAGCTTAAACCCTGGGGCCAACGTCCTGACTTTC	TRBV7-3	TRBJ2-6	few	-
CASSSYGTGGDYEQYF	TGTGCCAGCAGCTCTTACGGGACAGGGGGTGATTACGAGCAGTACTTC	TRBV12-1	TRBJ2-7	few	-
CASSQDAGVAGVEQFF	TGTGCCAGCAGCCAAGACGCCGGAGTAGCGGGGGTTGAGCAGTTCTTC	TRBV14	TRBJ2-1	-	TRBD2
CASSPLAGSNTEAFF	TGTGCCAGCTCACCACTGGCAGGGTCGAACACTGAAGCTTTCTTT	TRBV18	TRBJ1-1	few	-
CASSLAYRNPNSPLHF	TGTGCCAGCAGCTTAGCTTACAGGAATCCAAATTCACCCCTCCACTTT	TRBV7-9	TRBJ1-6	few	-
CATSGRTGVDEQFF	TGTGCCACCAGTGGTCGGACAGGGGTCGATGAGCAGTTCTTC	TRBV24-1	TRBJ2-1	many	TRBD1
CASIGATSNQPQHF	TGTGCCAGTATAGGGGCTACTAGCAATCAGCCCCAGCATTTT	TRBV19	TRBJ1-5	-	-
CASIPERGRPEAFF	TGTGCCAGCATCCCCGAAAGGGGGCGGCCTGAAGCTTTCTTT	TRBV7-9	TRBJ1-1	many	TRBD1
CASSYPSGDDYEQYF	TGTGCCAGCAGTTACCCGAGCGGGGATGACTACGAGCAGTACTTC	TRBV6-2/TRBV6-3	TRBJ2-7	few	TRBD2
CAISEFASGQETQYF	TGTGCCATCAGTGAGTTCGCTAGCGGCCAAGAGACCCAGTACTTC	TRBV10-3	TRBJ2-5	-	TRBD2
CASSASTGLGGYTF	TGTGCCAGCAGTGCCTCCACAGGGCTTGGCGGCTACACCTTC	TRBV2	TRBJ1-2	few	-
CASSYSWTGESPLHF	TGTGCCAGCAGTTACTCGTGGACAGGGGAATCACCCCTCCACTTT	TRBV6-6	TRBJ1-6	many	TRBD1
CASSQVPAGSGNTIYF	TGCGCCAGCAGCCAAGTACCCGCGGGGTCTGGAAACACCATATATTTT	TRBV4-1	TRBJ1-3	few	-
CSAEPPGSGYYNEQFF	TGCAGTGCGGAACCTCCTGGTAGCGGGTACTACAATGAGCAGTTCTTC	TRBV20-1	TRBJ2-1	many	TRBD2
CASTTGTGGWNQPQHF	TGTGCCAGCACCACCGGGACAGGGGGCTGGAATCAGCCCCAGCATTTT	TRBV28	TRBJ1-5	many	TRBD1
CASSRHGGVNSPLHF	TGTGCCAGCAGCCGCCATGGGGGGGTAAATTCACCCCTCCACTTT	TRBV14	TRBJ1-6	many	-
CASSHRRTLSPLHF	TGTGCCAGCAGCCACCGACGTACCCTTTCACCCCTCCACTTT	TRBV14	TRBJ1-6	few	-
CASSRHAARERTGVSEQYF	TGCGCCAGCAGCCGTCACGCGGCTAGGGAACGGACAGGGGTTAGCGAGCAGTACTTC	TRBV4-3	TRBJ2-7	few	TRBD1
CASSALVGQGTYEQYF	TGTGCCAGCAGTGCCCTGGTTGGACAGGGGACCTACGAGCAGTACTTC	TRBV6-1	TRBJ2-7	many	TRBD1
CATGESSYNSPLHF	TGTGCCACAGGGGAGAGCTCCTATAATTCACCCCTCCACTTT	TRBV12-3/TRBV12-4	TRBJ1-6	-	-
CSARRGGENQPQHF	TGCAGTGCTAGGCGCGGGGGCGAAAATCAGCCCCAGCATTTT	TRBV20-1	TRBJ1-5	few	-
CSARHRGDTEAFF	TGCAGTGCTAGACACAGGGGTGACACTGAAGCTTTCTTT	TRBV20-1	TRBJ1-1	few	TRBD1
CASRKTGAIYGYTF	TGTGCCAGCAGGAAGACAGGGGCGATCTATGGCTACACCTTC	TRBV6-2/TRBV6-3	TRBJ1-2	-	TRBD1
CASSLGTREQYF	TGTGCCAGCAGTCTTGGAACAAGGGAGCAGTACTTC	TRBV12-3/TRBV12-4	TRBJ2-7	many	-
CASSPSKRAEAFF	TGTGCCAGCAGCCCCTCCAAGAGGGCCGAAGCTTTCTTT	TRBV6-5	TRBJ1-1	-	-
CASSQIPTSNEQFF	TGTGCCAGCAGTCAGATACCGACTAGCAATGAGCAGTTCTTC	TRBV12-3/TRBV12-4	TRBJ2-1	many	-
CASSIWTSGGENIQYF	TGCGCCAGCAGCATCTGGACTAGCGGCGGTGAAAACATTCAGTACTTC	TRBV4-3	TRBJ2-4	few	TRBD2
CSVRPNTGELFF	TGCAGCGTTAGACCGAACACCGGGGAGCTGTTTTTT	TRBV29-1	TRBJ2-2	few	-
CASSPTLGGNYGYTF	TGTGCCAGCAGCCCTACTCTAGGGGGCAACTATGGCTACACCTTC	TRBV28	TRBJ1-2	-	TRBD1
CASNRGPDYGYTF	TGTGCCAGCAACAGGGGGCCCGACTATGGCTACACCTTC	TRBV12-3/TRBV12-4	TRBJ1-2	many	TRBD1
CASSLGGRLNEKLFF	TGTGCCAGCAGTTTAGGGGGACGGCTTAATGAAAAACTGTTTTTT	TRBV27	TRBJ1-4	-	-
CASSEKRPHSGANVLTF	TGTGCCAGCAGTGAAAAAAGGCCCCACTCTGGGGCCAACGTCCTGACTTTC	TRBV6-1	TRBJ2-6	-	-
CASTRTGGASEETQYF	TGTGCCAGCACGAGGACGGGCGGGGCGTCGGAGGAGACCCAGTACTTC	TRBV28	TRBJ2-5	medium-sized	-
CASSPGDSDLNTEAFF	TGTGCCAGCAGCCCCGGGGACAGCGATTTGAACACTGAAGCTTTCTTT	TRBV4-2	TRBJ1-1	few	TRBD1
CASKGGFSNQPQHF	TGTGCCAGCAAGGGAGGGTTTAGCAATCAGCCCCAGCATTTT	TRBV6-6	TRBJ1-5	-	-
CASSAHTNEQFF	TGTGCCAGCAGCGCCCACACCAATGAGCAGTTCTTC	TRBV9	TRBJ2-1	-	-
CASSGQGFYEQYF	TGTGCCAGCAGCGGACAGGGGTTCTACGAGCAGTACTTC	TRBV2	TRBJ2-7	-	TRBD1
CASSGTGGLGEQFF	TGTGCCAGCAGCGGGACAGGGGGTTTAGGAGAGCAGTTCTTC	TRBV9	TRBJ2-1	few	TRBD1
CASGTYTEAFF	TGTGCCAGCGGAACCTACACTGAAGCTTTCTTT	TRBV6-2/TRBV6-3	TRBJ1-1	-	-
CASSLGGFGYEQYF	TGTGCCAGCAGCTTAGGAGGGTTCGGGTACGAGCAGTACTTC	TRBV5-6	TRBJ2-7	few	-
CASSESEGQPQHF	TGTGCCAGCAGTGAATCAGAAGGCCAGCCCCAGCATTTT	TRBV6-4	TRBJ1-5	many	-
CASREKAANEKLFF	TGTGCCAGCAGAGAGAAAGCGGCTAATGAAAAACTGTTTTTT	TRBV12-3/TRBV12-4	TRBJ1-4	-	-
CASSQVAGGSDTQYF	TGTGCCAGCAGCCAAGTGGCGGGGGGTTCAGATACGCAGTATTTT	TRBV3-1	TRBJ2-3	many	TRBD2